This T cell receptor (beta chain) was recorded in a study of shared clonotypes between healthy human individuals. Study information: The donor pool was made up of a couple of women and a few men aged 18 to 49. Findings and caveats of the study: Several donors held around 5% of naive CD4 clonotypes in common.

Deep-level assay runs were performed. The repertoire was sequenced with immunoSEQ multiplex PCR; TCRdb's copy has only in-frame clones and lacks some. The sample lists hundreds of thousands of clones; 90% to 97% were seen once. Trimming removed 8 bases at V and 8 bases at J, with 10 bases between. This CDR3 contains 11 residues. Germline-derived CDR1 and CDR2 are MDHEN and SYDVKM. This clone was seen only once. Its antigen is as yet unknown. This TCR was sampled from a woman aged 25 to 39 in good health. The specimen was naive CD4+ T cells sorted from blood. Described subset: CD45RA+ positively selected. The gene calls are TRBV28 and TRBJ2-1, with D hard to call. CDR3 coding DNA: TGTGCCAGCTCACAGCCCCATGAGCAGTTCTTC. Encoded protein: CASSQPHEQFF.